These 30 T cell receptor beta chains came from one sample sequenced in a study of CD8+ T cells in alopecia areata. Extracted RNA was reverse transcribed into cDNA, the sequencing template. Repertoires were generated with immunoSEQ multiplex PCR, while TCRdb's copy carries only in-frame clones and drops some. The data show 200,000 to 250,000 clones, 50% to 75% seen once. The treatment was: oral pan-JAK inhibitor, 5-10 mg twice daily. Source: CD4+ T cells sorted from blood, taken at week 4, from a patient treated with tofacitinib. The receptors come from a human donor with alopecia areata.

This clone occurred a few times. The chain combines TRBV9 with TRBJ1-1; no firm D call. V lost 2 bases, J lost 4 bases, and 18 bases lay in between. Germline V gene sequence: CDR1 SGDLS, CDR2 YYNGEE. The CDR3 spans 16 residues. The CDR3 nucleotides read TGTGCCAGCAGCGTGGGGTTTACAGACGGGAGCACTGAAGCTTTCTTT. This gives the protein CASSVGFTDGSTEAFF.

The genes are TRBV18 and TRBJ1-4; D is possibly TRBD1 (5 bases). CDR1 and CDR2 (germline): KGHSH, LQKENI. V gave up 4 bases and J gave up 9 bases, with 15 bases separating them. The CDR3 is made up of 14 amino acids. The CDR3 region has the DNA TGTGCCAGCTCACTCCAGGGAGATCAGAAAAAACTGTTTTTT. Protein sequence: CASSLQGDQKKLFF. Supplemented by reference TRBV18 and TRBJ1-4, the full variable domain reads NAGVMQNPRHLVRRRGQEARLRCSPMKGHSHVYWYRQLPEEGLKFMVYLQKENIIDESGMPKERFSAEFPKEGPSILRIQQVVRGDSAAYFCASSLQGDQKKLFFGSGTQLSVL.

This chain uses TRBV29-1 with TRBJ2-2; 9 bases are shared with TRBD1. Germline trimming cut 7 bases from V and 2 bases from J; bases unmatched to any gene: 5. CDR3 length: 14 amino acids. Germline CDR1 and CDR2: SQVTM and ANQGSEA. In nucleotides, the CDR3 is TGCAGCGGGCGGACAGGGGAAAACACCGGGGAGCTGTTTTTT. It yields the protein CSGRTGENTGELFF.

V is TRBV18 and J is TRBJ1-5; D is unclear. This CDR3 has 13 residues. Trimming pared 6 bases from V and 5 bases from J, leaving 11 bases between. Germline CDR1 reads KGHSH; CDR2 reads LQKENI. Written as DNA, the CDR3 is TGTGCCAGCTCCTATAGTAGGGATCAGCCCCAGCATTTT. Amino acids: CASSYSRDQPQHF.

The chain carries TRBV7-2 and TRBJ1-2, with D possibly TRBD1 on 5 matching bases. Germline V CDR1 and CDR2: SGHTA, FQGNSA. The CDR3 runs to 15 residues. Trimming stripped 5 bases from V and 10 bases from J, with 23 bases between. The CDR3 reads CASSPRTSAGPYYTF. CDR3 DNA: TGTGCCAGCAGCCCCCGGACATCTGCCGGGCCTTACTACACCTTC.

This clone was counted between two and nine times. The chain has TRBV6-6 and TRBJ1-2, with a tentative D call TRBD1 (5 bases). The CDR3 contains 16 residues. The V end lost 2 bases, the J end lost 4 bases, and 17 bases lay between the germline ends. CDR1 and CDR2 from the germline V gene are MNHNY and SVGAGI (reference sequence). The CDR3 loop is CASSYPSSGNIYGYTF. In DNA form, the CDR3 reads TGTGCCAGCAGTTACCCGTCATCAGGGAACATCTATGGCTACACCTTC.

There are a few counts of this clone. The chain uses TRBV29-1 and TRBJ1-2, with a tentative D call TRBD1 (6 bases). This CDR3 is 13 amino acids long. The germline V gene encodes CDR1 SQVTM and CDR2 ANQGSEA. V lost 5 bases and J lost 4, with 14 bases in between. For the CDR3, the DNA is TGCAGCGTTTGGGGATCGGGGGCCTATGGCTACACCTTC. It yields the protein CSVWGSGAYGYTF. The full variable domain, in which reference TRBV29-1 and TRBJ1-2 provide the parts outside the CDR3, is SAVISQKPSRDICQRGTSLTIQCQVDSQVTMMFWYRQQPGQSLTLIATANQGSEATYESGFVIDKFPISRPNLTFSTLTVSNMSPEDSSIYLCSVWGSGAYGYTFGSGTRLTVV.

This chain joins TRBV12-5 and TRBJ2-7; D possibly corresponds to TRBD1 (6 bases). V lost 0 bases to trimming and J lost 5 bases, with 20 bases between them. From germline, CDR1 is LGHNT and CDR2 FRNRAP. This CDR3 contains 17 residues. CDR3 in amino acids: CASGLVLGRGPRDEQYF. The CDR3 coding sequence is TGTGCTAGTGGTTTGGTACTCGGCAGGGGCCCAAGGGACGAGCAGTACTTC.

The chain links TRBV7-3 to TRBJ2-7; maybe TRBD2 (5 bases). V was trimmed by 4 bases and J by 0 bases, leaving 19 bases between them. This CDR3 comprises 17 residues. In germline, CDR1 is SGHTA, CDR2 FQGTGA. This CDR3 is CASSSKSLAQSSYEQYF. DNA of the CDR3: TGTGCCAGCAGCTCAAAGAGCCTAGCCCAGAGCTCCTACGAGCAGTACTTC.

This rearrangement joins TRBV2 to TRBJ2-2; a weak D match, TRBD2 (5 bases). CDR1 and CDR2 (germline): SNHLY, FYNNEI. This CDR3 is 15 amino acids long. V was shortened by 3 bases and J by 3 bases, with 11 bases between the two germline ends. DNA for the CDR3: TGTGCCAGCAGTGAGGACTCTACTTACACCGGGGAGCTGTTTTTT. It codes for CASSEDSTYTGELFF. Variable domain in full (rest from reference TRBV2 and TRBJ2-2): EPEVTQTPSHQVTQMGQEVILRCVPISNHLYFYWYRQILGQKVEFLVSFYNNEISEKSEIFDDQFSVERPDGSNFTLKIRSTKLEDSAMYFCASSEDSTYTGELFFGEGSRLTVL.

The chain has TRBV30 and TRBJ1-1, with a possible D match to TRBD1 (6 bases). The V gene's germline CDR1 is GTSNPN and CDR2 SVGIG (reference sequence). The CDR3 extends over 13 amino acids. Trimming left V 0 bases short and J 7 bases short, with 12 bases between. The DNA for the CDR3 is TGTGCCTGGAGTGTGCAGGGGCTGAGTGAAGCTTTCTTT. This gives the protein CAWSVQGLSEAFF.

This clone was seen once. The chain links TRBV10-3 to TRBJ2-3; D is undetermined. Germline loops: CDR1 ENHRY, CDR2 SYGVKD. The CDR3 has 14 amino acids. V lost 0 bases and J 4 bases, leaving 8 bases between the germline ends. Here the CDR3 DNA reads TGTGCCATCAGTGAGTCGCTAGTAGCAGATACGCAGTATTTT. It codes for CAISESLVADTQYF.

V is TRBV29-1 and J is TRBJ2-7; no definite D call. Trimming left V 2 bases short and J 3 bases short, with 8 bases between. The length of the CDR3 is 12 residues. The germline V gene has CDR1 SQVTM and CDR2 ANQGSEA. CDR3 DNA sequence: TGCAGCGTTGAATATGGATACTACGAGCAGTACTTC. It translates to CSVEYGYYEQYF.

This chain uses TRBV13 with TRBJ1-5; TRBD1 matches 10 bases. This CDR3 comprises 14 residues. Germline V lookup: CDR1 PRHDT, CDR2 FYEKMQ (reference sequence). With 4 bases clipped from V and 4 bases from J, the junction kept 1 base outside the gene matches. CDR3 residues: CASSSGQGNQPQHF. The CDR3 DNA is TGTGCCAGCAGCTCGGGACAGGGGAATCAGCCCCAGCATTTT.

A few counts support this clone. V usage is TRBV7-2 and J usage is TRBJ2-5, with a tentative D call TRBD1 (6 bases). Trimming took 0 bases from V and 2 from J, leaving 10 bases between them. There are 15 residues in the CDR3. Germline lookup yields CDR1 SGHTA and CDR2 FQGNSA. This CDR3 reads CASSLAGAIQETQYF. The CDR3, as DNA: TGTGCCAGCAGCTTAGCGGGGGCGATACAAGAGACCCAGTACTTC. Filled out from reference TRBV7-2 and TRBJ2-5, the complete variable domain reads GAGVSQSPSNKVTEKGKDVELRCDPISGHTALYWYRQSLGQGLEFLIYFQGNSAPDKSGLPSDRFSAERTGGSVSTLTIQRTQQEDSAVYLCASSLAGAIQETQYFGPGTRLLVL.

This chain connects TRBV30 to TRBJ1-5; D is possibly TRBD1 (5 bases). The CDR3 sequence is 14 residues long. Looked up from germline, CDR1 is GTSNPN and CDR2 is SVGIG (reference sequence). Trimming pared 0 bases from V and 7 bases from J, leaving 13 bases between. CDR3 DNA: TGTGCCTGGAGTGTAAACTGGGGACGCCAGCCCCAGCATTTT. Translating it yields CAWSVNWGRQPQHF.

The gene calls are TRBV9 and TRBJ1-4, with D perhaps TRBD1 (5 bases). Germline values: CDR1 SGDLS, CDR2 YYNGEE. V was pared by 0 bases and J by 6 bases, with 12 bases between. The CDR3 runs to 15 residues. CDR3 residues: CASSVAGQTDEKLFF. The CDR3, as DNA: TGTGCCAGCAGCGTAGCAGGGCAAACGGATGAAAAACTGTTTTTT. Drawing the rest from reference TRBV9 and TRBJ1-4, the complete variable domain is DSGVTQTPKHLITATGQRVTLRCSPRSGDLSVYWYQQSLDQGLQFLIQYYNGEERAKGNILERFSAQQFPDLHSELNLSSLELGDSALYFCASSVAGQTDEKLFFGSGTQLSVL.

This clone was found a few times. CDR3 amino acids: CASSHSSNRDGYTF. The CDR3 nucleotides read TGCGCCAGCAGCCACTCAAGTAACAGGGATGGCTACACCTTC. This chain joins TRBV4-3 and TRBJ1-2; weak D call: TRBD1 (6 bases). The CDR3 is 14 residues long. Trimming took 3 bases from V and 6 from J, leaving 14 bases between them. The germline V gene encodes CDR1 LGHNA and CDR2 YSLEER.

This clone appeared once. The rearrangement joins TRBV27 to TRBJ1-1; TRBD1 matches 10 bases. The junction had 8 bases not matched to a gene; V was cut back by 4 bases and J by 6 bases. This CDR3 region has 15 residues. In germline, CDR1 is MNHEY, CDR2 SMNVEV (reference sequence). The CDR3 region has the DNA TGTGCCAGCAGTTGGACAGGGGGTGTTTTGGCTGAAGCTTTCTTT. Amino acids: CASSWTGGVLAEAFF.

The CDR3 sequence is CASRRETGPNYGYTF. The CDR3 region has the DNA TGTGCCAGCAGGAGAGAGACAGGCCCCAACTATGGCTACACCTTC. This sequence joins TRBV6-5 and TRBJ1-2; D might be TRBD1 (6 bases). This CDR3 is built from 15 residues. V lost 6 bases, J lost 2 bases, and 16 bases lay in between. The germline CDR1 and CDR2 sequences are MNHEY and SVGAGI.

CDR3 amino acids: CASSQTEYYGYTF. CDR3 DNA: TGTGCCAGCAGCCAAACAGAGTACTATGGCTACACCTTC. The chain employs TRBV14 and TRBJ1-2; D is uncertain. The CDR3 consists of 13 residues. The germline V gene has CDR1 SGHDN and CDR2 FVKESK. The V end was cut by 2 bases, the J end by 3 bases, with 7 bases between.

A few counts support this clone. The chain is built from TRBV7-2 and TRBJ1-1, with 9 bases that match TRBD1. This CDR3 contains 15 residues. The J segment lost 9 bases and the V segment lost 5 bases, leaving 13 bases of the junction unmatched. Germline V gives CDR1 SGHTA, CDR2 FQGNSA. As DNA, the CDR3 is TGTGCCAGCAGCCCGCGGACAGGGGAGGTGGGGAAAGCTTTCTTT. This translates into CASSPRTGEVGKAFF.

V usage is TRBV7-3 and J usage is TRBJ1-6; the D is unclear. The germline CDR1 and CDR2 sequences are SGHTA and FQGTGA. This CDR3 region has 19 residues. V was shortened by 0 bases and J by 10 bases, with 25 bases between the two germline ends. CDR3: CASSLTDILRGLRYSPLHF. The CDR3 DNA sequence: TGTGCCAGCAGCTTAACTGACATACTAAGAGGTTTACGCTACTCACCCCTCCACTTT.

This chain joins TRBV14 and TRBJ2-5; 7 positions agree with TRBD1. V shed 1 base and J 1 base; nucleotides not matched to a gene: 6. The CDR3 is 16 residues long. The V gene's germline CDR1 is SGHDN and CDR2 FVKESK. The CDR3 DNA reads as TGTGCCAGCAGCCAAGTCGGGACAGCAGTCCAAGAGACCCAGTACTTC. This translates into CASSQVGTAVQETQYF.

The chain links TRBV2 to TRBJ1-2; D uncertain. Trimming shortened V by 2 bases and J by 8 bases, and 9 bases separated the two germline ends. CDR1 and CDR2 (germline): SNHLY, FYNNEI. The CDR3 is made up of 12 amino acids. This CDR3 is CASSELNTGYTF. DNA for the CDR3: TGTGCCAGCAGTGAATTGAACACCGGCTACACCTTC. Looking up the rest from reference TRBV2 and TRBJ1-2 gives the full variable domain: EPEVTQTPSHQVTQMGQEVILRCVPISNHLYFYWYRQILGQKVEFLVSFYNNEISEKSEIFDDQFSVERPDGSNFTLKIRSTKLEDSAMYFCASSELNTGYTFGSGTRLTVV.

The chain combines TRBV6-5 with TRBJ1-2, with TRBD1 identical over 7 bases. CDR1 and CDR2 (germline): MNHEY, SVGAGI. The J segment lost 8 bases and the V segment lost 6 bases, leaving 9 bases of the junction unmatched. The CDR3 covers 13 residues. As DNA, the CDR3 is TGTGCCAGCAGCCTCCGACAGGGAAGGGGCTACACCTTC. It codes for CASSLRQGRGYTF.

The CDR3 bases are TGCGCCAGCAGCTTGGACGAGCGGGGGGGCAAAGATACGCAGTATTTT. This codes for CASSLDERGGKDTQYF. The V and J genes are TRBV5-1 and TRBJ2-3; 10 bases are shared with TRBD2. Trimming cost V 0 bases and J 5 bases; bases outside gene matches: 6. The CDR3 consists of 16 residues. Germline values: CDR1 SGHRS, CDR2 YFSETQ.

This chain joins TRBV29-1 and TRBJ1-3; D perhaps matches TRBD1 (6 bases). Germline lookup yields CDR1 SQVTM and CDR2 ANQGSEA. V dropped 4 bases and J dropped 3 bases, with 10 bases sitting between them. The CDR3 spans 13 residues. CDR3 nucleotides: TGCAGCGTTGCCGGGGGCGGTGGAAACACCATATATTTT. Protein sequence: CSVAGGGGNTIYF.

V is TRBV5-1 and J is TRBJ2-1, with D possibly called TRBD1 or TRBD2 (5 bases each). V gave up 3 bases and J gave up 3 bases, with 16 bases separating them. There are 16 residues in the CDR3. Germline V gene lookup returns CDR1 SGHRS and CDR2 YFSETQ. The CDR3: CASSSGGGINYNEQFF. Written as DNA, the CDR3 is TGCGCCAGCAGCTCCGGTGGGGGAATAAACTACAATGAGCAGTTCTTC.

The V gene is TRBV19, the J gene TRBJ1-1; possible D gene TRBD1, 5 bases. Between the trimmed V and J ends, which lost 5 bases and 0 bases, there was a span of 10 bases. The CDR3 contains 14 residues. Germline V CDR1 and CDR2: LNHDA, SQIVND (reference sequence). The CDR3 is CASSPTAMNTEAFF. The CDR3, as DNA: TGTGCCAGTAGTCCGACAGCTATGAACACTGAAGCTTTCTTT.